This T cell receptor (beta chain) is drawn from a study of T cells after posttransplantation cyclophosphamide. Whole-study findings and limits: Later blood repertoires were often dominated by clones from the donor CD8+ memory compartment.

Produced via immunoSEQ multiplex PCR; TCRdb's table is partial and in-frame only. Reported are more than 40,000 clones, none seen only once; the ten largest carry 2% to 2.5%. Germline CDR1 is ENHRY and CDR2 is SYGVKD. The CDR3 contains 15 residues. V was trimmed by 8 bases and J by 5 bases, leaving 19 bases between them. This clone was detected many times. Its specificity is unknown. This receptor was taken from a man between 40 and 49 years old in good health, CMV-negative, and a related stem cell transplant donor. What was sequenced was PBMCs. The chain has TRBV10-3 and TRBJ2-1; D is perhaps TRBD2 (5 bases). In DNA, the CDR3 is TGTGCCATCCGGACCGGGAATTCTAGGAACAATGAGCAGTTCTTC. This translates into CAIRTGNSRNNEQFF.